Below are 22 T cell receptor beta chains sequenced from a single sample in a study of tumor and adjacent non-tumor tissue in lung cancer. The template was RNA from unsorted bulk tissue. TCRbeta libraries were built with three rounds of nested PCR, modified from ARM-PCR. One entry per CDR3 protein, called by TCRdb with MiXCR from the multiplex PCR reads. The sample has roughly 150,000 distinct CDR3 sequences; approximately 64% are singletons. Sequencing was done on a sample of lung tumor tissue. The receptors come from a man in his sixties with small cell lung cancer.

A single count supports this clonotype. Mismatch with germline at one junction end may stem from a read error. The chain joins TRBV12-3 or TRBV12-4 to TRBJ1-4, with a tentative D call TRBD1 (5 bases). The CDR3 totals 17 residues. The CDR3 loop is CASSLFPAGTDNEKVFF. CDR3 in DNA: TGTGCCAGCAGTTTATTCCCTGCCGGGACGGATAATGAAAAAGTGTTTTTT.

This clonotype was seen ten or more times. This chain joins TRBV10-3 and TRBJ1-5; D might be TRBD1 (6 bases). CDR3 length: 15 amino acids. Per germline, CDR1 ENHRY and CDR2 SYGVKD. V lost 5 bases and J 0 bases, leaving 11 bases between the germline ends. CDR3 residues: CAISPAGASNQPQHF. CDR3 DNA sequence: TGTGCCATCAGTCCCGCGGGGGCTAGCAATCAGCCCCAGCATTTT.

This clonotype was picked up many times. J is TRBJ2-5 and V is TRBV24-1; perhaps TRBD2 as D (8 bases). V lost 6 bases to trimming and J lost 1 base, with 14 bases between them. The CDR3 is made up of 15 amino acids. CDR1 is KGHDR and CDR2 is SFDVKD in the germline V gene. The CDR3 sequence: CATSHSGTAQETQYF. CDR3 nucleotide sequence: TGTGCCACCAGTCATAGCGGGACAGCCCAAGAGACCCAGTACTTC.

V usage is TRBV6-1 and J usage is TRBJ2-3; 7 nucleotides match TRBD1. The V and J ends lost 1 base and 1 base, in that order; junction bases with no gene match: 2. Germline V lookup: CDR1 MNHNS, CDR2 SASEGT. The CDR3 length is 15 residues. The CDR3 DNA is TGTGCCAGCAGTGAAGTAGGGGGCGGCACAGATACGCAGTATTTT. It is translated as CASSEVGGGTDTQYF.

In regard to this clonotype: The conserved phenylalanine or tryptophan normally closing the CDR3 is absent here, so this likely arose from a read error. This chain links TRBV11-2 with TRBJ2-1; 13 bases map to TRBD2. Germline-derived CDR1 and CDR2 are SGHAT and FQNNGV. The CDR3 length is 16 residues. V trimming: 2 bases; J trimming: 7 bases; junction bases outside the gene matches: 5. This CDR3 is CASSLTSGRAHNEQFL. The CDR3 DNA is TGTGCCAGCAGCTTAACTAGCGGGAGGGCCCATAATGAGCAGTTCTTA.

This clonotype was counted once. This may arise from a read error, as a much more abundant clone is one base away. The genes are TRBV20-1 and TRBJ1-2, with D hard to call. Germline values: CDR1 DFQATT, CDR2 SNEGSKA (reference sequence). There are 12 residues in the CDR3. Trimming shortened V by 2 bases and J by 10 bases, and 14 bases separated the two germline ends. CDR3 sequence: CSARRTVDDYTF. The DNA for the CDR3 is TGCAGTGCTAGAAGGACGGTCGATGACTACACCTTC.

Turning to this clonotype: A much more abundant neighbour one base away suggests this may be a read error. The J gene is TRBJ2-2, the V gene TRBV6-5; weak D call: TRBD2 (5 bases). The CDR3 sequence is 15 residues long. CDR1 and CDR2 (germline): MNHEY, SVGAGI. V lost 7 bases and J 1 base, leaving 13 bases between the germline ends. As DNA, the CDR3 is TGTGCCAGCAACCGCCGAGGAGGGAACACCGGGGAGCTGTTTTTT. Translated: CASNRRGGNTGELFF.

Regarding this clonotype: The junction shows a germline mismatch at one end, possibly a read error. V gene TRBV28 combines with J gene TRBJ2-5; 14 bases match TRBD2. The germline V gene encodes CDR1 MDHEN and CDR2 SYDVKM. The CDR3 has 16 amino acids. CDR3 residues: CASTLTSGRAGETQYF. The CDR3, as DNA: TGTGCCAGCACTTTGACTAGCGGGAGGGCCGGAGAGACCCAATACTTC.

Remarks on this clonotype: At one boundary the junction diverges from the germline segment, which might be a read error. The J gene is TRBJ2-2, the V gene TRBV5-1, with 12 positions matching TRBD2. The CDR3 extends over 16 amino acids. Germline V gene data show CDR1 as SGHRS and CDR2 as YFSETQ. The CDR3 nucleotides are TGCGCCAGCAGCACACGGACTAGCGGGAACACCGTGGAGCTGTTTTTT. Translating it yields CASSTRTSGNTVELFF.

Regarding this clonotype: A junction end diverges from the germline sequence, so it may reflect a read error. The gene calls are TRBV6-5 and TRBJ1-5; the match to TRBD1 covers 8 bases. The CDR3 runs to 13 residues. The germline V gene has CDR1 MNHEY and CDR2 SVGAGI. The CDR3 region has the DNA TGTGTCAGCAGAACGACAGGGGACCAGCCCCAGCATTTT. It translates to CVSRTTGDQPQHF.

About this clonotype itself: The conserved closing phenylalanine or tryptophan is absent in this CDR3, likely reflecting a read error. The chain recombines TRBV12-3 or TRBV12-4 with TRBJ2-5, with no clear D. Deletions cut 7 bases from V and 3 bases from J, with 12 bases between. The CDR3 contains 13 residues. CDR3 DNA: TGTGCCAGCAATTGGGGTCCCAAAGAGACCCAGTACTCC. Translation gives CASNWGPKETQYS.

At least ten counts were recorded for this clonotype. The J gene is TRBJ2-2, the V gene TRBV20-1; TRBD1 matches at 8 bases. There are 13 residues in the CDR3. Looked up from germline, CDR1 is DFQATT and CDR2 is SNEGSKA (reference sequence). The ends lost 2 bases at V and 6 bases at J; junction bases unmatched: 2. CDR3: CSARQGAPGELFF. The CDR3 nucleotides are TGCAGTGCTAGACAGGGGGCGCCCGGGGAGCTGTTTTTT.

The chain couples TRBV7-8 to TRBJ2-3, with TRBD1 matching 7 bases. V lost 5 bases to trimming and J lost 4 bases; unmatched junction nucleotides: 12. CDR3 length equals 16 residues. CDR1 is SGHVS and CDR2 is FQNEAQ in the germline V gene. As DNA, the CDR3 is TGTGCCAGCAGCCTCTTGAGGGGGCAGGTGGCAGATACGCAGTATTTT. This translates into CASSLLRGQVADTQYF.

The table lists this clonotype with a count of one. This may come from a read error, since a much larger clone is one base off. CDR3 amino acids: CANSAGGSNSYEQYF. DNA of the CDR3: TGTGCCAACAGTGCTGGGGGATCAAACTCCTACGAGCAGTACTTC. The V gene is TRBV6-6, the J gene TRBJ2-7; either TRBD1 or TRBD2 may fit D (5 bases each). CDR1 MNHNY and CDR2 SVGAGI come from the germline V gene (reference sequence). The CDR3 runs 15 residues.

The rearrangement uses TRBV6-5 and TRBJ1-2; D perhaps matches TRBD1 (5 bases). The CDR3 length is 15 residues. CDR1 MNHEY and CDR2 SVGAGI come from the germline V gene. The CDR3 protein is CAAKTDTWRNYGYTF. The CDR3 DNA follows: TGTGCTGCTAAAACGGACACCTGGAGGAACTATGGCTACACCTTC.

In its sample, this clonotype was seen many times. The chain recombines TRBV20-1 with TRBJ2-7; D remains ambiguous. The V gene lost 2 bases and the J gene lost 3 bases, with 5 bases spanning the gap. This CDR3 has 11 amino acids. Germline assignment: CDR1 DFQATT and CDR2 SNEGSKA (reference sequence). The CDR3 nucleotides are TGCAGTGCTAGAACGAGCTACGAGCAGTACTTC. It translates to CSARTSYEQYF.

The V and J genes are TRBV6-6 and TRBJ2-3; TRBD1 or TRBD2 may be the D gene (5 bases each). Germline V gene lookup returns CDR1 MNHNY and CDR2 SVGAGI (reference sequence). The CDR3 has 15 amino acids. V lost 4 bases to trimming and J lost 1 base, with 12 bases between them. CDR3 sequence: CASSFTRGGTDTQYF. In DNA form, the CDR3 reads TGTGCCAGCAGTTTCACAAGGGGAGGCACAGATACGCAGTATTTT.

This clonotype has at least ten counts. The chain joins TRBV20-1 to TRBJ2-3; the D is unclear. CDR3 length: 12 residues. V shed 5 bases and J shed 6 bases, with 12 bases lying between them. CDR1 is DFQATT and CDR2 is SNEGSKA in the germline V gene (reference sequence). The CDR3 reads CSAVVLGDTQYF. Written as DNA, the CDR3 is TGCAGTGCTGTTGTTTTGGGGGATACGCAGTATTTT.

Concerning this clonotype: A much larger clone differs by one base, so this may be a read error. The CDR3 region is CASSQQAIGTAMQYF. CDR3 coding DNA: TGTGCCAGCAGTCAGCAGGCGATAGGCACAGCTATGCAGTATTTT. The V gene is TRBV12-3 or TRBV12-4, the J gene TRBJ2-3; D unclear. CDR3 length equals 15 residues. V was clipped by 5 bases and J by 11 bases, with 23 bases between them.

This clonotype came up a few times. V gene TRBV5-1 combines with J gene TRBJ2-5; possibly TRBD1 for D (8 bases). The germline V gene has CDR1 SGHRS and CDR2 YFSETQ. CDR3 length: 14 amino acids. Between the trimmed V and J ends, which lost 5 bases and 3 bases, there was a span of 14 bases. CDR3 in amino acids: CASSRTGREETQYF. As DNA, the CDR3 is TGCGCCAGCAGTAGGACAGGGAGGGAAGAGACCCAGTACTTC.

On this clonotype: The CDR3 end shows no conserved phenylalanine or tryptophan, and so a read error is likely. This chain's CDR3 is CSGDRGFVTDTQYS. In nucleotides, the CDR3 is TGCAGTGGAGACAGGGGGTTTGTAACAGATACGCAGTATTCT. V gene TRBV20-1 combines with J gene TRBJ2-3; the match to TRBD1 covers 9 bases. The CDR3 loop spans 14 amino acids. The junction had 8 bases not matched to a gene; V was cut back by 7 bases and J by 3 bases. Germline V gives CDR1 DFQATT, CDR2 SNEGSKA (reference sequence).

The chain employs TRBV10-3 and TRBJ2-1; D may be TRBD1 or TRBD2 (5 bases each). Germline CDR1 is ENHRY and CDR2 is SYGVKD. There are 14 residues in the CDR3. The CDR3 nucleotides read TGTGTCTTCAGGGCCGGGGCGACTAACAATGAGCAGTTCTTC. It specifies CVFRAGATNNEQFF.